This TCR beta chain was sequenced in a study of T cell repertoires in cytomegalovirus infection. Whole-study context: The authors relied on CMV epitopes, both recently identified HLA-C-restricted and well-studied HLA-B-restricted. Indications of both CMV infection and matching HLA type were provided by public TCR beta signatures. Broader study findings: Carriage of CMV together with the relevant HLA was identifiable through cumulative public TCR beta family frequency.

TCRdb reprocessed the reads via MiXCR and lists one record per CDR3 protein. The repertoire holds approximately 990,000 distinct CDR3 sequences, about 33% seen once, with about an eighth in the top ten. Note on this clonotype: What it binds is not known.

This CDR3 comprises 15 residues. Trimming at V came to 3 bases and at J to 5 bases, leaving 6 bases not matched to a gene. Germline assignment: CDR1 SGHTA and CDR2 FQGNSA. V gene TRBV7-2 combines with J gene TRBJ2-2, with 7 bases aligning to TRBD1. The sequencing used cultured CD8+ T cells from PBMCs, collected from culture after CMV antigen stimulation. The sequence came from a human donor in good health (CMV status not recorded). Some clones in this sample may be carry-over from other donors' samples. The CDR3 is CASSFGTAPTGELFF. CDR3 bases: TGTGCCAGCAGCTTCGGGACAGCTCCTACCGGGGAGCTGTTTTTT.